This TCR beta chain was identified during a study of blood T cell repertoires in COVID-19. V lost 2 bases, J lost 4 bases, and 6 bases stayed unmatched. The CDR3 runs 16 residues. CDR1 MNHEY and CDR2 SMNVEV come from the germline V gene (reference sequence). Libraries were prepared by immunoSEQ multiplex PCR; TCRdb keeps only in-frame clonotypes and omits some of them. Here the sample spans 130,000 or so clones, approximately 80% being singletons. The chain employs TRBV27 and TRBJ2-3; 10 bases agree with TRBD2. The sample taken for sequencing was peripheral blood. This sequence was found in a human donor in a cohort sampled during active COVID-19. In nucleotides, the CDR3 is TGTGCCAGCAGTTTACGGCCTAGCGGGGGTCCAGATACGCAGTATTTT. Protein sequence: CASSLRPSGGPDTQYF.